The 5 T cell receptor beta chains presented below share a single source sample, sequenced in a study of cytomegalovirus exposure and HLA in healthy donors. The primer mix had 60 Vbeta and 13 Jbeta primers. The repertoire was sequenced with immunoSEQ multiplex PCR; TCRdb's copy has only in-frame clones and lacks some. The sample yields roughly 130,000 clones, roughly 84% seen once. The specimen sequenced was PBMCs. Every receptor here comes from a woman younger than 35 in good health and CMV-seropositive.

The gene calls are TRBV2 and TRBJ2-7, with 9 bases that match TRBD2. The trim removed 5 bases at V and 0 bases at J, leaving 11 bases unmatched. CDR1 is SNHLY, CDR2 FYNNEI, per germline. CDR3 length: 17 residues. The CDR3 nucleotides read TGTGCCAGCAGTAACACGGGCCTAGCGGGAAGCTCCTACGAGCAGTACTTC. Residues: CASSNTGLAGSSYEQYF.

The CDR3 is CASSTAGTSNNEQFF. CDR3 DNA sequence: TGCGCCAGCAGCACCGCCGGGACTTCTAACAATGAGCAGTTCTTC. V usage is TRBV5-1 and J usage is TRBJ2-1; TRBD2 might be the D (6 bases). V was shortened by 4 bases and J by 5 bases, with 16 bases between the two germline ends. Germline values: CDR1 SGHRS, CDR2 YFSETQ. The CDR3 is 15 residues long.

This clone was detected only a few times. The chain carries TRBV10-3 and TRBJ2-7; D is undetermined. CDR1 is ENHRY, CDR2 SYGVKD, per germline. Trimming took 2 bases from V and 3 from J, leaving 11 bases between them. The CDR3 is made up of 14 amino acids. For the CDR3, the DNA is TGTGCCATCAGTGAGATCTCGGTTAGCTACGAGCAGTACTTC. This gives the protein CAISEISVSYEQYF.

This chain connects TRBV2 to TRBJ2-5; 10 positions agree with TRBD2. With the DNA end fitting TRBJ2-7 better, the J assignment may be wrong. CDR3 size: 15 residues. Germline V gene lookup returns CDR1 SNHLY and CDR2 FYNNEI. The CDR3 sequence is CASRVGLAASYEQYF. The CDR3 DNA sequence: TGTGCCAGCAGGGTAGGACTAGCGGCCTCCTACGAGCAGTACTTC.

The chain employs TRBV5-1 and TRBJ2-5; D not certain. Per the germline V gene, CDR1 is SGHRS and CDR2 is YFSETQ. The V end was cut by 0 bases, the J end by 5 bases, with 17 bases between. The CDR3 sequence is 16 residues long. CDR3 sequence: CASSLDGLQRSETQYF. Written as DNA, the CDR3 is TGCGCCAGCAGCTTGGACGGTCTGCAGAGGTCGGAGACCCAGTACTTC.